This T cell receptor (beta chain) was captured by sequencing in a study of blood T cells in healthy people across ages. A second PCR of roughly 7 to 11 cycles used a sample-barcoded 5' primer and a J-beta primer mix. One entry per CDR3 protein results from TCRdb running MiXCR on the 5' RACE reads. In the table there are fewer than 900,000 distinct CDR3 sequences, roughly two fifths of which are singletons. Germline V lookup: CDR1 SEHNR, CDR2 FQNEAQ (reference sequence). V was trimmed by 5 bases and J by 8 bases, leaving 19 bases between them. The CDR3 has 15 amino acids. Total RNA was extracted at no less than 6 micrograms per sample. Study-wide findings and caveats: Per million T cells, TCR beta diversity dropped roughly linearly as age increased. Relative to aged donors, long-lived donors carried more naive CD4+ cells and displayed higher diversity.

Comment on this clonotype: Its antigen is unknown.

The receptor was isolated from a woman aged 60-75 years in good health. Specimen: blood. The chain employs TRBV7-9 and TRBJ2-1; TRBD1 might be the D (5 bases). CDR3 amino acids: CASSRARVGLDEQFF. The CDR3 DNA follows: TGTGCCAGCAGCCGCGCCAGGGTCGGGTTGGATGAGCAGTTCTTC. The full variable domain, completed using reference TRBV7-9 and TRBJ2-1, is DTGVSQNPRHKITKRGQNVTFRCDPISEHNRLYWYRQTLGQGPEFLTYFQNEAQLEKSRLLSDRFSAERPKGSFSTLEIQRTEQGDSAMYLCASSRARVGLDEQFFGPGTRLTVL.